These T cell receptor beta chains were read from a single sample in a study of blood T cells in healthy people across ages. TCRdb analysed the 5' RACE reads with MiXCR anew, one entry per CDR3 protein. The profile shows about 800,000 distinct CDR3 sequences, roughly 60% of them singletons. Specimen: blood. Receptors originate from a man younger than 45 in good health. Both conserved end residues are part of each CDR3. D genes are given only for firm matches. Expanded clones get a size class; other rows say once, few or many, or leave the size out.

.,TRBD2,TRBV4-2,TRBJ2-7,CASSQETSGGVYNEQYF,TGTGCCAGCAGCCAAGAAACTAGCGGGGGGGTCTACAATGAGCAGTACTTC
.,.,TRBV29-1,TRBJ2-1,CSVGGRWLNERFF,TGCAGCGTTGGGGGGAGATGGTTAAATGAGCGGTTCTTC
few,.,TRBV11-2,TRBJ2-7,CASNPSDGYEQYF,TGTGCCAGCAACCCGAGCGACGGCTACGAGCAGTACTTC
.,.,TRBV4-2,TRBJ2-7,CASSSDLFVAADYEQYF,TGTGCCAGCAGCTCGGACCTCTTTGTAGCGGCGGACTACGAGCAGTACTTC
.,.,TRBV20-1,TRBJ1-1,CSATPLYDREAFF,TGCAGTGCTACCCCCTTATATGACCGTGAAGCTTTCTTT
.,.,TRBV14,TRBJ2-4,CASRKSSSRQNIQYF,TGTGCCAGCAGGAAATCGAGTAGCCGCCAAAACATTCAGTACTTC
.,.,TRBV6-6,TRBJ1-2,CASSRVRDFGNYGYTF,TGTGCCAGCAGTAGAGTCCGGGATTTCGGAAACTATGGCTACACCTTC
.,.,TRBV5-1,TRBJ2-4,CASSQLGPRLNIQYF,TGCGCCAGCAGCCAACTGGGACCGAGATTAAACATTCAGTACTTC
.,.,TRBV4-2,TRBJ2-1,CASSQEGHEQFF,TGTGCCAGCAGCCAAGAGGGGCATGAGCAGTTCTTC
few,TRBD2,TRBV9,TRBJ2-5,CASSTGLAEEETQYF,TGTGCCAGCAGCACCGGACTAGCGGAAGAAGAGACCCAGTACTTC
.,TRBD1,TRBV29-1,TRBJ2-1,CGAETGTGVSHEQFF,TGCGGCGCGGAGACCGGGACAGGGGTCTCACATGAGCAGTTCTTC
.,TRBD1,TRBV3-1,TRBJ2-5,CASSQATGTGIETQYF,TGTGCCAGCAGCCAAGCCACCGGGACAGGGATAGAGACCCAGTACTTC
few,.,TRBV10-3,TRBJ1-6,CAIREREASSPLHF,TGTGCCATCCGGGAAAGGGAAGCGAGTTCACCCCTCCACTTT
.,.,TRBV7-9,TRBJ2-1,CASSLAYTGVGVGSYNEQFF,TGTGCCAGCAGCTTAGCGTACACCGGGGTGGGCGTCGGCTCCTACAATGAGCAGTTCTTC
.,.,TRBV6-1,TRBJ2-5,CASRPRVYPETQYF,TGTGCCAGCAGGCCCAGGGTCTATCCAGAGACCCAGTACTTC
.,.,TRBV6-5,TRBJ2-1,CASSYNRVSSEQFF,TGTGCCAGCAGTTACAACAGGGTCTCGAGTGAGCAGTTCTTC
.,TRBD1,TRBV20-1,TRBJ2-5,CSAPYLDRARRKETQYF,TGCAGTGCCCCGTATCTCGACAGGGCTCGGCGAAAAGAGACCCAGTACTTC
.,.,TRBV20-1,TRBJ2-5,CSALAGAETQYF,TGCAGTGCTCTCGCGGGGGCAGAGACCCAGTACTTC
few,TRBD2,TRBV6-2/TRBV6-3,TRBJ2-1,CASSPWGRGAYNEQFF,TGTGCCAGCAGCCCCTGGGGGCGGGGGGCATACAATGAGCAGTTCTTC
.,.,TRBV2,TRBJ2-7,CASLTRYEQYF,TGTGCCAGCCTGACTCGCTACGAGCAGTACTTC
.,TRBD2,TRBV2,TRBJ2-6,CASRAPGLAGASGANVLTF,TGTGCCAGCAGAGCACCGGGACTAGCGGGCGCCTCTGGGGCCAACGTCCTGACTTTC
.,TRBD1,TRBV10-3,TRBJ1-2,CAISGTGSSSYTF,TGTGCCATCAGCGGGACAGGGAGTTCGAGCTACACCTTC
.,.,TRBV7-2,TRBJ1-6,CASSRRGNDNSPLHF,TGTGCCAGCAGCCGCCGGGGTAATGATAATTCACCCCTCCACTTT
few,.,TRBV25-1,TRBJ2-5,CASIRSPQETQYF,TGTGCCAGCATTCGGTCTCCCCAAGAGACCCAGTACTTC
.,TRBD2,TRBV6-4,TRBJ2-1,CASTESPGLAGAEQFF,TGTGCCAGCACCGAATCCCCCGGACTAGCGGGAGCTGAGCAGTTCTTC
.,.,TRBV5-6,TRBJ2-3,CASTDYGGSTDTQYF,TGTGCCAGCACCGATTACGGGGGAAGCACAGATACGCAGTATTTT
.,.,TRBV20-1,TRBJ1-5,CSATDPDQPQHF,TGCAGTGCTACGGATCCCGATCAGCCCCAGCATTTT
.,TRBD1,TRBV7-9,TRBJ1-2,CASSQDAGQVASDGYTF,TGTGCCAGTAGCCAGGATGCGGGACAGGTGGCGTCGGACGGCTACACCTTC
.,TRBD2,TRBV3-1,TRBJ2-5,CASSQDGLALETQYF,TGTGCCAGCAGCCAAGATGGACTAGCGCTAGAGACCCAGTACTTC
.,TRBD1,TRBV4-3,TRBJ2-7,CASSHSTGDEQYF,TGCGCCAGCAGCCACTCGACAGGGGACGAGCAGTACTTC
few,TRBD2,TRBV7-2,TRBJ2-1,CASSFELAGSPRMNEQFF,TGTGCCAGCAGCTTCGAGCTAGCGGGATCCCCTAGGATGAATGAGCAGTTCTTC
.,.,TRBV4-1,TRBJ2-7,CASSSLPGGSEQYF,TGCGCCAGCAGCTCACTTCCCGGGGGCAGCGAGCAGTACTTC
many,TRBD1,TRBV20-1,TRBJ2-7,CSARDSPYEQYF,TGCAGCGCACGGGACAGCCCCTACGAGCAGTACTTC
.,TRBD2,TRBV5-1,TRBJ2-7,CASSSNGRTSGGTYEQYF,TGCGCCAGCAGCTCCAACGGCCGGACTAGCGGGGGGACCTACGAGCAGTACTTC
.,TRBD2,TRBV6-5,TRBJ2-7,CASTRSGTSVLEQYF,TGTGCCAGCACACGTTCCGGGACTAGCGTTCTCGAGCAGTACTTC
.,.,TRBV6-2/TRBV6-3,TRBJ2-7,CASSYSLLRGTTYNEQYF,TGTGCCAGCAGTTACTCATTGCTGAGGGGGACCACCTACAATGAGCAGTACTTC
.,.,TRBV7-9,TRBJ1-2,CASSLTGFSYGYTF,TGTGCCAGCAGCCTAACAGGGTTTAGCTATGGCTACACCTTC
.,.,TRBV7-2,TRBJ2-3,CASILVTPRDTQYF,TGTGCCAGCATCCTAGTCACCCCGAGAGATACGCAGTATTTT
.,TRBD2,TRBV7-9,TRBJ2-1,CASSLPGGPKQFF,TGTGCCAGCAGCTTACCGGGGGGGCCTAAACAGTTCTTC
.,.,TRBV7-8,TRBJ2-7,CASSGNAGYEQYF,TGTGCCAGCAGCGGAAACGCGGGTTACGAGCAGTACTTC
.,.,TRBV11-2,TRBJ2-1,CASSLTDFINEQFF,TGTGCCAGCAGCTTGACTGACTTTATCAATGAGCAGTTCTTC
.,.,TRBV30,TRBJ2-3,CAWSFPAGISTDTQYF,TGTGCCTGGAGTTTTCCGGCAGGGATAAGCACAGATACGCAGTATTTT
many,TRBD1,TRBV7-2,TRBJ2-7,CASSSTGFEQYF,TGTGCCAGCAGCTCGACAGGGTTCGAGCAGTACTTC
.,TRBD2,TRBV7-2,TRBJ2-1,CASSPRLGTTHGYEQFF,TGTGCCAGCAGCCCCCGCCTCGGGACTACCCATGGGTATGAGCAGTTCTTC
.,.,TRBV5-4,TRBJ2-1,CASSGRDSGDEQFF,TGTGCCAGCAGCGGCCGGGACTCTGGGGATGAGCAGTTCTTC
.,TRBD1,TRBV5-1,TRBJ2-5,CASSNEMGQKQETQYF,TGCGCCAGCAGCAACGAAATGGGACAGAAGCAAGAGACCCAGTACTTC
.,.,TRBV29-1,TRBJ1-2,CSVALSAGGDGYTF,TGCAGCGTTGCGTTGTCGGCAGGAGGGGATGGCTACACCTTC
.,.,TRBV7-2,TRBJ2-2,CASSSRVLLSFTGELFF,TGTGCCAGCAGCTCTAGGGTTCTTCTCTCCTTCACCGGGGAGCTGTTTTTT
few,TRBD2,TRBV20-1,TRBJ2-7,CSARAGTRVSSYEQYF,TGCAGTGCTAGAGCTGGGACTAGGGTAAGCTCCTACGAGCAGTACTTC
.,.,TRBV12-3/TRBV12-4,TRBJ2-5,CASSLERSEETQYF,TGTGCCAGCAGTTTGGAGCGGAGTGAAGAGACCCAGTACTTC
.,.,TRBV2,TRBJ2-5,CASSIDSVGRYSEQYF,TGTGCCAGCAGTATAGACTCTGTAGGGAGGTACAGTGAGCAGTACTTC
.,.,TRBV3-1,TRBJ1-2,CASSLYRDNYGYTF,TGTGCCAGCAGCCTGTACAGGGATAACTATGGCTACACCTTC
.,TRBD1,TRBV29-1,TRBJ2-5,CSACLTGPETQYF,TGCAGCGCCTGCCTGACAGGGCCAGAGACCCAGTACTTC
.,TRBD1,TRBV29-1,TRBJ2-5,CSVAPTGRRETQYF,TGCAGCGTAGCCCCGACAGGGAGAAGGGAGACCCAGTACTTC
.,TRBD1,TRBV12-5,TRBJ2-4,CASGIGQGEGEQYF,TGTGCTAGTGGGATCGGACAGGGAGAAGGAGAGCAGTACTTC
few,TRBD2,TRBV7-2,TRBJ2-5,CASSLKTGLAGVTRETQYF,TGTGCCAGCAGCTTAAAGACGGGACTAGCGGGAGTAACCCGAGAGACCCAGTACTTC
once,.,TRBV7-2,TRBJ2-7,CASSLSITSHEQYF,TGTGCCAGCAGCTTAAGCATCACTTCCCACGAGCAGTACTTC